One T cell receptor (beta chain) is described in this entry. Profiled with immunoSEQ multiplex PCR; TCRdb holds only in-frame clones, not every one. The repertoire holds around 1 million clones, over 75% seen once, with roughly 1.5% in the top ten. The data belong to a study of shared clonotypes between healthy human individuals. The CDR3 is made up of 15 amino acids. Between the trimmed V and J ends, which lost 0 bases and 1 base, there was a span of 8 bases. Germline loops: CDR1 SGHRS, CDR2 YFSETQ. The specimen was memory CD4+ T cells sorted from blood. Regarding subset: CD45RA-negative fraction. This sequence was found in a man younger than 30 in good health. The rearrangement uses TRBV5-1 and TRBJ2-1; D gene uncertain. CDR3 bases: TGCGCCAGCAGCTTGGTAGTAAATTCCTACAATGAGCAGTTCTTC. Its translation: CASSLVVNSYNEQFF.